Listed below are T cell receptor beta chains from one sample, sequenced in a study of tumour-infiltrating T cells in Burkitt lymphoma. TCRdb's table, derived via immunoSEQ multiplex PCR, lists solely in-frame clones and lacks some. Here the sample spans about 5,600 clones, roughly a sixth being singletons. The sample consisted of tumor tissue. All receptors come from a human donor with diffuse large B-cell lymphoma. Each CDR3 is given without its conserved first and last residue. Fields, in order: J gene, V gene, CDR3 protein.

TRBJ2-5	TRBV5-1	ASSFRDNQETQY
TRBJ1-1	TRBV19	ASSIMLTGVNTEAF
TRBJ1-1	TRBV30	AWRTANTEAF
TRBJ2-1	TRBV5-6	ASSLGGLAGYLGEQF
TRBJ1-1	TRBV5-1	ASQGEVTEAF
TRBJ1-2	TRBV2	ASRASGTGEYGYT
TRBJ2-7	TRBV9	ASSVAMGFEQY
TRBJ1-2	TRBV27	ASSFSGAWDYGYT
TRBJ2-5	TRBV19	ASSKGTSALLQGTQY
TRBJ1-2	TRBV11-1	ASSPAAAANGYT
TRBJ1-2	TRBV7-8	ASSPDRGAYGYT
TRBJ1-1	TRBV10-3	AISVSGNTEAF
TRBJ1-2	TRBV7-3	ASSLDSRNYGYT
TRBJ2-4	TRBV19	ASSIAGAKNIQY
TRBJ2-1	TRBV18	ASSPPAVLAGDYNEQF
TRBJ2-1	TRBV27	ASSLSAAGSSYNEQF
TRBJ2-7	TRBV20-1	SATQFYEQY
TRBJ1-5	TRBV5-1	ASSLKGGIGQPQH
TRBJ2-7	TRBV11-2	ASSLGQQVGSYEQY
TRBJ2-1	TRBV9	ASSVDLGSYNEQF
TRBJ1-5	TRBV6-6	ASSLRFGQPQH
TRBJ1-4	TRBV2	ASSETLSKGKLF